What follows are 10 T cell receptor beta chains derived from one specimen sequenced in a study of T cell repertoires in cytomegalovirus infection. TCRdb re-analysed the reads in MiXCR, keeping a single row per CDR3 protein. The data contain some 320,000 distinct CDR3 sequences, under 35% of them singletons. Antigen specificity for these receptors is unknown. The sample was cultured PBMCs, taken from culture after CMV antigen stimulation. The origin of the receptors is a human donor in good health (CMV status not recorded). Some clones in this sample may be carry-over from other donors' samples.

J is TRBJ2-5 and V is TRBV7-8, with TRBD2 matching over 13 bases. Germline CDR1 SGHVS, CDR2 FQNEAQ. V shed 4 bases, J shed 6 bases, and the junction held 20 bases outside the gene matches. The length of the CDR3 is 20 residues. The CDR3 nucleotides are TGTGCCAGCAGCTCACTACTAGCGGGGGGGCCATCTAGCGGGAAAAAGACCCAGTACTTC. This codes for CASSSLLAGGPSSGKKTQYF.

The gene calls are TRBV19 and TRBJ1-6; 7 bases align to TRBD1. Looked up from germline, CDR1 is LNHDA and CDR2 is SQIVND (reference sequence). V lost 6 bases to trimming and J lost 9 bases; unmatched junction nucleotides: 5. The CDR3 consists of 13 residues. The DNA for the CDR3 is TGTGCCAGTAGCCGACAGGGAGGTTCACCCCTCCACTTT. Protein sequence: CASSRQGGSPLHF. Complete variable domain (other parts from reference TRBV19 and TRBJ1-6): DGGITQSPKYLFRKEGQNVTLSCEQNLNHDAMYWYRQDPGQGLRLIYYSQIVNDFQKGDIAEGYSVSREKKESFPLTVTSAQKNPTAFYLCASSRQGGSPLHFGNGTRLTVT.

This clonotype was seen at least ten times. The chain joins TRBV7-8 to TRBJ2-1; D is unresolved. Trimming removed 4 bases from V and 4 bases from J, with 11 bases in between. The length of the CDR3 is 14 residues. The germline CDR1 and CDR2 sequences are SGHVS and FQNEAQ. The CDR3 spells CASSSQTGYNEQFF. The CDR3 region has the DNA TGTGCCAGCAGCTCCCAGACCGGATACAATGAGCAGTTCTTC.

The chain has TRBV27 and TRBJ2-3, with 10 bases identical to TRBD1. V was pared by 5 bases and J by 3 bases, with 11 bases of the junction left unmatched. Germline V CDR1 and CDR2: MNHEY, SMNVEV (reference sequence). This CDR3 spans 17 amino acids. The CDR3 DNA reads TGTGCCAGCAGTCTCCGACAGGGGGCCTTTAGAACAGATACGCAGTATTTT. This translates into CASSLRQGAFRTDTQYF.

This chain links TRBV30 with TRBJ1-5, with D possibly being TRBD1 (5 bases). The CDR3 contains 15 residues. The V gene lost 3 bases and the J gene lost 1 base, with 13 bases spanning the gap. Germline V lookup: CDR1 GTSNPN, CDR2 SVGIG (reference sequence). The CDR3 sequence: CAWSWGRWSNQPQHF. The DNA for the CDR3 is TGTGCCTGGAGCTGGGGGAGATGGAGCAATCAGCCCCAGCATTTT.

V usage is TRBV7-6 and J usage is TRBJ2-2, with D possibly called TRBD1 or TRBD2 (6 bases each). V was cut by 4 bases and J by 4 bases, with 10 bases left in between. The germline V gene encodes CDR1 SGHVS and CDR2 FNYEAQ. The CDR3 spans 14 residues. The CDR3 region is CASSYGGPTGELFF. In nucleotides, the CDR3 is TGTGCCAGCAGCTACGGGGGCCCCACCGGGGAGCTGTTTTTT.

This chain joins TRBV29-1 and TRBJ2-5; 7 nucleotides line up with TRBD1. The CDR3 runs to 12 residues. The V gene end was trimmed by 7 bases and the J gene end by 5 bases; junction bases not matched to a gene: 7. Germline-derived CDR1 and CDR2 are SQVTM and ANQGSEA. In DNA, the CDR3 is TGCAGCGCTAGCAGGGGGAAGGAGACCCAGTACTTC. Translated: CSASRGKETQYF.

The chain carries TRBV27 and TRBJ2-7, with D uncertain. V dropped 4 bases and J dropped 3 bases, with 10 bases sitting between them. Germline V gene lookup returns CDR1 MNHEY and CDR2 SMNVEV (reference sequence). CDR3 size: 13 residues. The CDR3 DNA sequence: TGTGCCAGCAGTTCCCTCTTGAACTACGAGCAGTACTTC. Translated, it gives CASSSLLNYEQYF.

This clonotype has ten or more counts. The chain uses TRBV10-3 and TRBJ2-1; 11 nucleotides align to TRBD1. CDR1 is ENHRY and CDR2 is SYGVKD in the germline V gene. This CDR3 comprises 16 residues. J was trimmed by 4 bases and V by 2 bases; bases with no gene match: 4. CDR3 bases: TGTGCCATCAGTGAGACCGGGACAGGGGGATACAATGAGCAGTTCTTC. It yields the protein CAISETGTGGYNEQFF.

This rearrangement joins TRBV10-3 to TRBJ2-5, with D tentatively TRBD2 (6 bases). The CDR3 loop spans 15 amino acids. CDR1 ENHRY and CDR2 SYGVKD come from the germline V gene. With 6 bases removed from V and 5 bases from J, the gap between germline ends came to 19 bases. CDR3 residues: CAISEFRDSSETQYF. CDR3 DNA: TGTGCCATCAGCGAATTTAGGGACTCCTCGGAGACCCAGTACTTC.